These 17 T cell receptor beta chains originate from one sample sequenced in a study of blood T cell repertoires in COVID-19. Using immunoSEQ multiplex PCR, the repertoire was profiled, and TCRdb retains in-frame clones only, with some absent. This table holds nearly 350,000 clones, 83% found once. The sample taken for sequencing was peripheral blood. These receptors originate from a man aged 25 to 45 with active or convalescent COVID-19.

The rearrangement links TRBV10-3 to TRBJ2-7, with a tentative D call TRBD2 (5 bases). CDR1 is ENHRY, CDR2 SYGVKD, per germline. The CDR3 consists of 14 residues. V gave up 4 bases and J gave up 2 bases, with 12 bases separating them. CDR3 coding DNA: TGTGCCATCAGTGGGGCCGGGGATACCTACGAGCAGTACTTC. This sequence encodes CAISGAGDTYEQYF.

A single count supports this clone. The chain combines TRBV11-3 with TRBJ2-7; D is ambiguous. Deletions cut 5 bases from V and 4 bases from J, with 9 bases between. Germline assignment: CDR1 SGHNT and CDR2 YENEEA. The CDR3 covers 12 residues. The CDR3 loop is CASSTRVYEQYF. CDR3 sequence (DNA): TGTGCCAGCAGCACACGGGTTTACGAGCAGTACTTC.

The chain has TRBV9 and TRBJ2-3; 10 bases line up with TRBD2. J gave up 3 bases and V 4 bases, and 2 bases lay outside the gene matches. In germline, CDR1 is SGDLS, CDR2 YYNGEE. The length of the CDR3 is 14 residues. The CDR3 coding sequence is TGTGCCAGCAGCCTAGCGGGGGTAACAGATACGCAGTATTTT. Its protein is CASSLAGVTDTQYF.

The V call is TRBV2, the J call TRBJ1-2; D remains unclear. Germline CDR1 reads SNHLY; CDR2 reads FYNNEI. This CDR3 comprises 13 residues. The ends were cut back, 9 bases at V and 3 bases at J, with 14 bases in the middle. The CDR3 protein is CARAGEADYGYTF. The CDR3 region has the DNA TGTGCCAGAGCAGGCGAAGCCGACTATGGCTACACCTTC.

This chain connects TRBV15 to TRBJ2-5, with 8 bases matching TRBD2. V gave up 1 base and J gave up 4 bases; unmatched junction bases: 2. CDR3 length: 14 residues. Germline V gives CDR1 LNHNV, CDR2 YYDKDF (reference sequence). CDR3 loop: CATSRVAGGETQYF. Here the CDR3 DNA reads TGTGCCACCAGCAGAGTTGCGGGGGGAGAGACCCAGTACTTC. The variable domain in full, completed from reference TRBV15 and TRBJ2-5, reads DAMVIQNPRYQVTQFGKPVTLSCSQTLNHNVMYWYQQKSSQAPKLLFHYYDKDFNNEADTPDNFQSRRPNTSFCFLDIRSPGLGDTAMYLCATSRVAGGETQYFGPGTRLLVL.

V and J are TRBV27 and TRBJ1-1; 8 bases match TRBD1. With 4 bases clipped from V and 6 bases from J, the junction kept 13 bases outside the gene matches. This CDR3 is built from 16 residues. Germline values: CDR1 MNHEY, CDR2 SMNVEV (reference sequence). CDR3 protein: CASSSLGQGGVAEAFF. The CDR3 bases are TGTGCCAGCAGTTCACTCGGACAGGGAGGAGTTGCTGAAGCTTTCTTT.

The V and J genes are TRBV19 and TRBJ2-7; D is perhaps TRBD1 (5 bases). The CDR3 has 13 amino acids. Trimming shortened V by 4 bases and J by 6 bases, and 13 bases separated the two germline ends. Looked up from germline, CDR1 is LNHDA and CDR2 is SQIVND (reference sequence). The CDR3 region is CASSTATRGEQYF. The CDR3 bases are TGTGCCAGTAGTACGGCGACAAGGGGCGAGCAGTACTTC.

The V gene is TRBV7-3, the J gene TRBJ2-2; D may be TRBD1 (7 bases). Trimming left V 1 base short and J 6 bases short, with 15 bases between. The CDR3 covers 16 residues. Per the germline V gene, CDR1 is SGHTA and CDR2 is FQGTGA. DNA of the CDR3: TGTGCCAGCAGCTTAAGGGGCGGGACAGAGGCCGGGGAGCTGTTTTTT. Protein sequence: CASSLRGGTEAGELFF.

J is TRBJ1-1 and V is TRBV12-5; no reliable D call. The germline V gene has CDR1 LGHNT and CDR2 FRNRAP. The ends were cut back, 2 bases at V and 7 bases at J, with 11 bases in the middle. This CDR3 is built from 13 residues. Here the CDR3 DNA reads TGTGCTAGTGGTTTGCCAGGCCTCTTTGAAGCTTTCTTT. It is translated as CASGLPGLFEAFF.

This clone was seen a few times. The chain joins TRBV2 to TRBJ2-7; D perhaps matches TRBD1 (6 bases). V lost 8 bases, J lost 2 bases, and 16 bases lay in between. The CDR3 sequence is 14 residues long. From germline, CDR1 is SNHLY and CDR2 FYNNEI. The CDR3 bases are TGTGCCAGCTGGGGAGACAGGCAGACCTACGAGCAGTACTTC. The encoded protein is CASWGDRQTYEQYF. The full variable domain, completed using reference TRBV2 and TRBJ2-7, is EPEVTQTPSHQVTQMGQEVILRCVPISNHLYFYWYRQILGQKVEFLVSFYNNEISEKSEIFDDQFSVERPDGSNFTLKIRSTKLEDSAMYFCASWGDRQTYEQYFGPGTRLTVT.

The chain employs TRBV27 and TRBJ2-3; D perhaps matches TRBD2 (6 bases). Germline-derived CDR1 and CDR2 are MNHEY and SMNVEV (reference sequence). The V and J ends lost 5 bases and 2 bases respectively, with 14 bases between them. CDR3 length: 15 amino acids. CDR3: CASSLIAAITDTQYF. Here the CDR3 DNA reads TGTGCCAGCAGTCTCATAGCGGCTATCACAGATACGCAGTATTTT.

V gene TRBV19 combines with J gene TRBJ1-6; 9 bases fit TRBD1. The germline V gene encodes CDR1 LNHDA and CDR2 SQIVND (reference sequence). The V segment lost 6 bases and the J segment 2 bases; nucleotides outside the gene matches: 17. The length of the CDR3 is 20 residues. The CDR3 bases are TGTGCCAGTAGATCGCAACCGGGACAGGGATTGACGGCCTATAATTCACCCCTCCACTTT. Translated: CASRSQPGQGLTAYNSPLHF.

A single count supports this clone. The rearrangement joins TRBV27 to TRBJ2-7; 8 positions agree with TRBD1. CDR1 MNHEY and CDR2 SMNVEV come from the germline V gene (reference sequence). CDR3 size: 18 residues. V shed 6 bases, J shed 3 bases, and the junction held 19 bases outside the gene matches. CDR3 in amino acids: CASSPGTGFATQGYEQYF. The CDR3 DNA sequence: TGTGCCAGCAGCCCCGGGACAGGCTTCGCGACCCAGGGCTACGAGCAGTACTTC.

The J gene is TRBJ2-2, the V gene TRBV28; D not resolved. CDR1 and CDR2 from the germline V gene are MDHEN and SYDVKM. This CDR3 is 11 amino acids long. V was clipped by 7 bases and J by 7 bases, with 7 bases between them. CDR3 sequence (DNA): TGTGCCAGCATCACAAACGGGGAGCTGTTTTTT. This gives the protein CASITNGELFF.

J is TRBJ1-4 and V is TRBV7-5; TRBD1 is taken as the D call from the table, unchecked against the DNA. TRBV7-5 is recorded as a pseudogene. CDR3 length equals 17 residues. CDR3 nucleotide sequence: TGTGCCAGAAGCTTTCGGGACAGGGGTACAACTAATGAAAAACTGTTTTTT. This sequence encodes CARSFRDRGTTNEKLFF.

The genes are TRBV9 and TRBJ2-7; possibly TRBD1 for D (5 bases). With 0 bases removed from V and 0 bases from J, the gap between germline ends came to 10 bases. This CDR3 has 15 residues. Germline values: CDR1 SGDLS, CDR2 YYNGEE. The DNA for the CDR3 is TGTGCCAGCAGCGTAGGACAGTCTGCCTCCTACGAGCAGTACTTC. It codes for CASSVGQSASYEQYF.

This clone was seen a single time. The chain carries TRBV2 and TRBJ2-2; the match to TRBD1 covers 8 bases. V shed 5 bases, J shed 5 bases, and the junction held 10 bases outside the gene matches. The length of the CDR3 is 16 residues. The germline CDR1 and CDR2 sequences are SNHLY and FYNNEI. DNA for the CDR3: TGTGCCAGCAGTCAATCCGGGACAGGACTAACCGGGGAGCTGTTTTTT. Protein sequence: CASSQSGTGLTGELFF.